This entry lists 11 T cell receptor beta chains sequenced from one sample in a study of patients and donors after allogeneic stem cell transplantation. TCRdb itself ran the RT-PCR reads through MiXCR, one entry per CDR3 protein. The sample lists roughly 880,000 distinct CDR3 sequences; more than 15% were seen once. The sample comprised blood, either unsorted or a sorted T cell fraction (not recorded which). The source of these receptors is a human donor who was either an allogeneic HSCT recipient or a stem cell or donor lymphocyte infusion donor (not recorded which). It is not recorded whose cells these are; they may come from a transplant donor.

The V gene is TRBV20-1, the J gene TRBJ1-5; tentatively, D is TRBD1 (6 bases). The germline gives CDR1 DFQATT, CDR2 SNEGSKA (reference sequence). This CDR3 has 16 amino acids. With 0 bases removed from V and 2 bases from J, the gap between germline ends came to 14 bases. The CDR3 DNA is TGCAGTGCTAGAGATCATTCGGCAGGGGGCAATCAGCCCCAGCATTTT. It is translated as CSARDHSAGGNQPQHF.

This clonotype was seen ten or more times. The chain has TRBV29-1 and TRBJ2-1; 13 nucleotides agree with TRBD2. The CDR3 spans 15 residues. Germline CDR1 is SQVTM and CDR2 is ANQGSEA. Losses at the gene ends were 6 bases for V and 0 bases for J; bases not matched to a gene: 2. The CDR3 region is CSVGLAGISYNEQFF. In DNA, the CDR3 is TGCAGCGTGGGACTAGCGGGGATCTCCTACAATGAGCAGTTCTTC.

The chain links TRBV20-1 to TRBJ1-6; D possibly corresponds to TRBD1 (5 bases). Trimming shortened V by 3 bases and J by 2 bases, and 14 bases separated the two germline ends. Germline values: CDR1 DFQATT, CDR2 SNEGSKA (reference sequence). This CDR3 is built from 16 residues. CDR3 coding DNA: TGCAGTGCTAGGTCGTCAGGAGGGGCCTATAATTCACCCCTCCACTTT. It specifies CSARSSGGAYNSPLHF.

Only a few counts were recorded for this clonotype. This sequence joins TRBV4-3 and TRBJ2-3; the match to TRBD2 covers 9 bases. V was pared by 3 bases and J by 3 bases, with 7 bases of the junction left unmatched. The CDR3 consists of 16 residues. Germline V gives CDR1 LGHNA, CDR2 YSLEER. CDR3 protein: CASSQGLAGLTDTQYF. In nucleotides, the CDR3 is TGCGCCAGCAGCCAGGGGCTAGCGGGGCTGACAGATACGCAGTATTTT.

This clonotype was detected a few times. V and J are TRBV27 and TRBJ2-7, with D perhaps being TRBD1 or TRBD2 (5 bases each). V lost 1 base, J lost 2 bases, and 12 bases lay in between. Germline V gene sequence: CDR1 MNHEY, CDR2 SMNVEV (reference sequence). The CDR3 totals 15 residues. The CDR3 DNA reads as TGTGCCAGCAGTTTATATTGGGACCCGACCTACGAGCAGTACTTC. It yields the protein CASSLYWDPTYEQYF.

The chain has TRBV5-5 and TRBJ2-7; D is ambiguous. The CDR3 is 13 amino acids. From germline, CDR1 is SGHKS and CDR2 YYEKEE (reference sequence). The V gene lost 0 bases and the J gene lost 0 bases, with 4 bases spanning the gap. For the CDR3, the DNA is TGTGCCAGCAGCTTGGTGTTCTCCTACGAGCAGTACTTC. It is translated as CASSLVFSYEQYF.

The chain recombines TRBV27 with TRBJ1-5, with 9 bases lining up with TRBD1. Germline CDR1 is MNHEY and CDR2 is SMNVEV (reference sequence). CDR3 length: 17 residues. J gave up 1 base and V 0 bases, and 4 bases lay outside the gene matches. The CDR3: CASSLSGTGPSNQPQHF. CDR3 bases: TGTGCCAGCAGTTTATCCGGGACAGGGCCCAGCAATCAGCCCCAGCATTTT.

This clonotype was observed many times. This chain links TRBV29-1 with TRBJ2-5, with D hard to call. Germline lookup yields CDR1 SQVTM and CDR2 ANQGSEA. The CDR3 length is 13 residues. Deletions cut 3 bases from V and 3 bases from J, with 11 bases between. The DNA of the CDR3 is TGCAGCGTTGAGACTGGGGTGGAAGAGACCCAGTACTTC. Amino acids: CSVETGVEETQYF.

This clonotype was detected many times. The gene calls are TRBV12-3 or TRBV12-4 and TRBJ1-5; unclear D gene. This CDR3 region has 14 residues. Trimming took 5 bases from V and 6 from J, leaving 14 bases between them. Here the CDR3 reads CASSPRTLGQPQHF. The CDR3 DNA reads TGTGCCAGCAGTCCACGGACGCTCGGTCAGCCCCAGCATTTT.

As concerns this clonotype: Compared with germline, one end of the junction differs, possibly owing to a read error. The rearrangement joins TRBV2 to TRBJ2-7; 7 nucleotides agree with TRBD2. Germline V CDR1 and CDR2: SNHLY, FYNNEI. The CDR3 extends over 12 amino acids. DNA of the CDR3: TGTGCCAGCAGTGCCTCCGGACTAGTGCTGTTTTTC. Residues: CASSASGLVLFF.

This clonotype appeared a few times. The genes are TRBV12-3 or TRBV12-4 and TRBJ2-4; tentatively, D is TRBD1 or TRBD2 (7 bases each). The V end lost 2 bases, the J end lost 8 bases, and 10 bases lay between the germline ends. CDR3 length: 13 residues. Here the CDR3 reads CASSLQGGDIQYF. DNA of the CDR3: TGTGCCAGCAGTTTACAGGGGGGGGACATTCAGTACTTC.